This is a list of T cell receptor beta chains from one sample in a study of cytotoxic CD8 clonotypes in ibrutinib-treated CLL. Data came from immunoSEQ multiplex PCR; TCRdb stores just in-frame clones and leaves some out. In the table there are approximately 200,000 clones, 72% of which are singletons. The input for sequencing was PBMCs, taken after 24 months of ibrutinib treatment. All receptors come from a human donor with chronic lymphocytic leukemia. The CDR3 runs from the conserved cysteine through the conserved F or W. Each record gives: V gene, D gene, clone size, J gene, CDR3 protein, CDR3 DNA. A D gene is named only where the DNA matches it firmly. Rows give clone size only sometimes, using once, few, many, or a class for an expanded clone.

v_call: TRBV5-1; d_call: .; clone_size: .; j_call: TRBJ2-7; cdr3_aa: CASSLNLEQYF; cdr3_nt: TGCGCCAGCAGCTTGAATCTCGAGCAGTACTTC
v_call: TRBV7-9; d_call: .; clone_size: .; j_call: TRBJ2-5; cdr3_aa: CASSRPQETQYF; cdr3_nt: TGTGCCAGCAGCCGACCCCAAGAGACCCAGTACTTC
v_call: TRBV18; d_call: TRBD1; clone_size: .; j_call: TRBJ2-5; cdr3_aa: CASSPRGTGQETQYF; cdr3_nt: TGTGCCAGCTCACCACGAGGGACAGGACAAGAGACCCAGTACTTC
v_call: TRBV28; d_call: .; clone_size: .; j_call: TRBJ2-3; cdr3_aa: CASNNRVGTDTQYF; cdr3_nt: TGTGCCAGCAACAACAGGGTGGGCACAGATACGCAGTATTTT
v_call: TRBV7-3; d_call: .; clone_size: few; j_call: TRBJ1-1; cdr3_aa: CASSLNHGDTEAFF; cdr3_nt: TGTGCCAGCAGCTTAAATCATGGGGACACTGAAGCTTTCTTT
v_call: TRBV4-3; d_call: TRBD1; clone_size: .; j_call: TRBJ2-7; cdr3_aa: CASSPFPGQGSYEQYF; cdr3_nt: TGCGCCAGCAGCCCATTCCCGGGACAGGGCTCCTACGAGCAGTACTTC
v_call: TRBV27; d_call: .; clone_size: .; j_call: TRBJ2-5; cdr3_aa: CASSLGRGQETQYF; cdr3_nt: TGTGCCAGCAGTTTAGGTAGGGGTCAAGAGACCCAGTACTTC
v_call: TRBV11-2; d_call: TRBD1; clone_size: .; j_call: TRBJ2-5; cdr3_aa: CASRLPWTGGRETQYF; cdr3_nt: TGTGCCAGCAGGTTGCCCTGGACAGGGGGCAGGGAGACCCAGTACTTC
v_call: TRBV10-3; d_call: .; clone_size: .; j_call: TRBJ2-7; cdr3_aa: CAIKGLPGSYEQYF; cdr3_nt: TGTGCCATCAAAGGCCTACCAGGGAGCTACGAGCAGTACTTC
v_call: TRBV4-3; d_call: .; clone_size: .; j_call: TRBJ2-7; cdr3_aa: CASSPRPGHSSLF; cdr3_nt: TGCGCCAGCAGCCCCAGGCCCGGACATTCTTCCCTCTTC
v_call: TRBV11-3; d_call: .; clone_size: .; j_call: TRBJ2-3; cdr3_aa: CASSLGRSYITDTQYF; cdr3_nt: TGTGCCAGCAGCTTAGGCAGATCTTACATCACAGATACGCAGTATTTT
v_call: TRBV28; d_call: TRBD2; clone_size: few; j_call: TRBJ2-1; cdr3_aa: CASSLSPGLAPSMYNEQFF; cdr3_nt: TGTGCCAGCAGTTTATCTCCGGGACTAGCGCCTTCTATGTACAATGAGCAGTTCTTC
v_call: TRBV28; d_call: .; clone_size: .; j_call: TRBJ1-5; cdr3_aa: CASSWVHGGDQPQHF; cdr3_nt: TGTGCCAGCAGTTGGGTACACGGCGGCGATCAGCCCCAGCATTTT
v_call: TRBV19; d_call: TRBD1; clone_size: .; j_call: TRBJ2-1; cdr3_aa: CASSIGARQGEGNEQFF; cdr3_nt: TGTGCCAGTAGTATCGGAGCGCGGCAGGGGGAAGGGAATGAGCAGTTCTTC
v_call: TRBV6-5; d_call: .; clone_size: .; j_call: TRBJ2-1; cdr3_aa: CASSYGARLNNEQFF; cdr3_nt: TGTGCCAGCAGTTACGGCGCGAGGCTAAACAATGAGCAGTTCTTC